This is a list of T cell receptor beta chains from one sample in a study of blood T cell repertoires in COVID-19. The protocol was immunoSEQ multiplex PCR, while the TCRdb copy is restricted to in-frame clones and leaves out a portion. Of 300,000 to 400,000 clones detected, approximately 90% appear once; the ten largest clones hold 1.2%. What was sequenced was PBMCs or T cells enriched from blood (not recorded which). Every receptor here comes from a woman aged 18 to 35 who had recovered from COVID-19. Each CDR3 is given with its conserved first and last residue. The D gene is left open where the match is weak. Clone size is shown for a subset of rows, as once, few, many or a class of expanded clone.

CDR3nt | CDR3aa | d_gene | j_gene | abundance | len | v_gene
TGTGCCAGTAGTCCTACCGCGGCGGGATACAATGAGCAGTTCTTC | CASSPTAAGYNEQFF | . | TRBJ2-1 | . | 15 | TRBV19
TGTGCCAGCAGCCATTCGACAGGGGGAATCTATGGCTACACCTTC | CASSHSTGGIYGYTF | TRBD1 | TRBJ1-2 | . | 15 | TRBV3-1/TRBV3-2
TGTGCCAGCAGCGAGCCTAGGGGATCAGGGTCTTACAATGAGCAGTTCTTC | CASSEPRGSGSYNEQFF | . | TRBJ2-1 | . | 17 | TRBV9
TGTGCCAGCAGCCCAGGGCTACAGGGCCCTGGACTAGCGGGGGGCGGGTTAGAGACCCAGTACTTC | CASSPGLQGPGLAGGGLETQYF | TRBD2 | TRBJ2-5 | . | 22 | TRBV3-1/TRBV3-2
TGTGCCAGCAGTGGCTTGAACACTGAAGCTTTCTTT | CASSGLNTEAFF | . | TRBJ1-1 | . | 12 | TRBV27
TGTGCCAGCAGCTTACAGGTCGCTGGAAACACCATATATTTT | CASSLQVAGNTIYF | . | TRBJ1-3 | . | 14 | TRBV7-2
TGTGCCAGCAGCCAAGAGCCAACCGGGACAGGGGGCCCCTACGAGCAGTACTTC | CASSQEPTGTGGPYEQYF | TRBD1 | TRBJ2-7 | . | 18 | TRBV4-2
TGTGCCAGCAGGTTCTCCAGGGGGTCACATCAGCCCCAGCATTTT | CASRFSRGSHQPQHF | TRBD1 | TRBJ1-5 | . | 15 | TRBV28
TGTGCCAGCAGCTTCAACTCGCTTGGCTACACCTTC | CASSFNSLGYTF | . | TRBJ1-2 | . | 12 | TRBV11-2
TGTGCCAGCAGCCAAGATCGGACTGCGGATGGCTACACCTTC | CASSQDRTADGYTF | . | TRBJ1-2 | . | 14 | TRBV3-1/TRBV3-2
TGTGCCAGCAGTCCCCTCGGGAGCGGGGGGGCCTACGAGCAGTACTTC | CASSPLGSGGAYEQYF | TRBD2 | TRBJ2-7 | . | 16 | TRBV28
TGTGCCAGCAGCTTAGGAGCGGGGGGGCCTTCGACAGATACGCAGTATTTT | CASSLGAGGPSTDTQYF | TRBD2 | TRBJ2-3 | . | 17 | TRBV7-2
TGTGCCAGCAGTCGCACAGTCATGAACACTGAAGCTTTCTTT | CASSRTVMNTEAFF | . | TRBJ1-1 | . | 14 | TRBV27
TGTGCCAGCAGCTCCGGACGGAGGGGCAATCAGCCCCAGCATTTT | CASSSGRRGNQPQHF | . | TRBJ1-5 | . | 15 | TRBV6-5
TGCGCCAGCAGCTCCCCACATCGGGGTAGGGCAGATACGCAGTATTTT | CASSSPHRGRADTQYF | . | TRBJ2-3 | . | 16 | TRBV5-1
TGTGCCAGTAGTGCCGCCCGGGGACATCGCCGGGATACGCAGTATTTT | CASSAARGHRRDTQYF | . | TRBJ2-3 | . | 16 | TRBV19
TGCGCCAGCAGTGAGTCTAGCCGAGAGACCCAGTACTTC | CASSESSRETQYF | . | TRBJ2-5 | . | 13 | TRBV10-1
TGTGCCACCAGTGATTGGACTAGCGGCGAGACCCAGTACTTC | CATSDWTSGETQYF | TRBD2 | TRBJ2-5 | . | 14 | TRBV24-1
TGTGCCAGCCTGGACAGGGAAAACTATGGCTACACCTTC | CASLDRENYGYTF | TRBD1 | TRBJ1-2 | once | 13 | TRBV2
TGTGCCAGCAGCGCCCCCGGGACAGGGTTAGGCAATGAGCAGTTCTTC | CASSAPGTGLGNEQFF | TRBD1 | TRBJ2-1 | . | 16 | TRBV9
TGCGCCAGCAGCCATTTTACTGGGACAGGGACCCCTTATGCAAACACTGAAGCTTTCTTT | CASSHFTGTGTPYANTEAFF | TRBD1 | TRBJ1-1 | . | 20 | TRBV4-1
TGTGCCAGCAGTAGGGGTCTTGGCACTGAAGCTTTCTTT | CASSRGLGTEAFF | . | TRBJ1-1 | . | 13 | TRBV6-5
TGTGCCAGCAGTTACTCCCACAATCCTGAATTCGAGCAGTTCTTC | CASSYSHNPEFEQFF | . | TRBJ2-1 | once | 15 | TRBV6-5
TGTGCCAGCAGTGGACAGTTTAATTCACCCCTCCACTTT | CASSGQFNSPLHF | . | TRBJ1-6 | . | 13 | TRBV11-2
TGCAGCGTGACAGGGTACACTGAAGCTTTCTTT | CSVTGYTEAFF | TRBD1 | TRBJ1-1 | once | 11 | TRBV29-1
TGTGCCAGCAGCAAAGTTCGGACAGACTCCTATAATTCACCCCTCCACTTT | CASSKVRTDSYNSPLHF | . | TRBJ1-6 | . | 17 | TRBV21-1
TGCAGCGTTGATCAGGGGTTCAATCAGCCCCAGCATTTT | CSVDQGFNQPQHF | . | TRBJ1-5 | . | 13 | TRBV29-1
TGCAGCGTTGAGTTTTGGGCAGGTAAAGAGACCCAGTACTTC | CSVEFWAGKETQYF | . | TRBJ2-5 | . | 14 | TRBV29-1
TGTGCCAGCAGTGCGACAGGGCTCGGGTATGGCTACACCTTC | CASSATGLGYGYTF | TRBD1 | TRBJ1-2 | few | 14 | TRBV2
TGTGCCACCAGCAGGGACAGGGGGCGGGAGCAGTACTTC | CATSRDRGREQYF | TRBD1 | TRBJ2-7 | few | 13 | TRBV15
TGTGCCAGCAGTTTATTTCAGGGCTACGAGCAGTACTTC | CASSLFQGYEQYF | . | TRBJ2-7 | . | 13 | TRBV27
TGTGCCTGGGGGACAGGGGATACTGAAGCTTTCTTT | CAWGTGDTEAFF | TRBD1 | TRBJ1-1 | . | 12 | TRBV30
TGTGCCAGCAGTTATGGGCAGCTGAACACTGAAGCTTTCTTT | CASSYGQLNTEAFF | . | TRBJ1-1 | . | 14 | TRBV6-5
TGTGCCAGCAGCTTAGCTCCGGCAGGGGTTAGCACAGATACGCAGTATTTT | CASSLAPAGVSTDTQYF | . | TRBJ2-3 | . | 17 | TRBV7-2
TGTGCCAGCAGCTACACAGGGTTGGGGGCCAACGTCCTGACTTTC | CASSYTGLGANVLTF | . | TRBJ2-6 | . | 15 | TRBV7-3
TGTGCCAGCAGCTTGGGAACTAGCACAGATACGCAGTATTTT | CASSLGTSTDTQYF | . | TRBJ2-3 | . | 14 | TRBV5-4
TGTGCCAGCAGCAGTACCAGCGGGGGGCACTACAATGAGCAGTTCTTC | CASSSTSGGHYNEQFF | TRBD2 | TRBJ2-1 | . | 16 | TRBV3-1/TRBV3-2
TGTGCCAGCAGTGAAGTAGGAGGGGCGACCTACGAGCAGTACTTC | CASSEVGGATYEQYF | . | TRBJ2-7 | once | 15 | TRBV6-1
TGTGCCACCCCCAAACCAGGGGCTAACTATGGCTACACCTTC | CATPKPGANYGYTF | . | TRBJ1-2 | . | 14 | TRBV6-5
TGCGCCAGCAGCCAAGAGGAGGGGGCAGGTTCACCCCTCCACTTT | CASSQEEGAGSPLHF | TRBD1 | TRBJ1-6 | . | 15 | TRBV4-1
TGTGCCAGCAGCGTAGGGGTAGCGGGGCGAAATGAGCAGTTCTTC | CASSVGVAGRNEQFF | TRBD2 | TRBJ2-1 | . | 15 | TRBV9
TGCGCCAGCAGCTTGGATCCAGTCGGAGGCCCAGATACGCAGTATTTT | CASSLDPVGGPDTQYF | . | TRBJ2-3 | . | 16 | TRBV5-1
TGCGCCAGCAGCCAAGTTCAGGGGTCCATCCACTATGGCTACACCTTC | CASSQVQGSIHYGYTF | . | TRBJ1-2 | . | 16 | TRBV4-1
TGTGCCAGCAGCATCCACCGGGACAGGCCTGGAAACACCATATATTTT | CASSIHRDRPGNTIYF | TRBD1 | TRBJ1-3 | once | 16 | TRBV7-9
TGTGCCAGCAGTGAGATACTGGCGGCAGGGTTAAACTATGGCTACACCTTC | CASSEILAAGLNYGYTF | . | TRBJ1-2 | . | 17 | TRBV6-1
TGTGCCAGCAGCCCCTTCCAGGCGCTAGCCAAAAACATTCAGTACTTC | CASSPFQALAKNIQYF | . | TRBJ2-4 | . | 16 | TRBV11-2
TGTGCCAGCAGTACGGGACAGGGGTTCTTGTGGACCTACGAGCAGTACTTC | CASSTGQGFLWTYEQYF | TRBD1 | TRBJ2-7 | . | 17 | TRBV28
TGCGCCAGCAGCTCCCCGGACAGGGTGGTCCATGAGCAGTTCTTC | CASSSPDRVVHEQFF | TRBD1 | TRBJ2-1 | . | 15 | TRBV5-1
TGTGCCGGGTCCGCGGACAGGGGCACCCATGAGCAGTTCTTC | CAGSADRGTHEQFF | TRBD1 | TRBJ2-1 | . | 14 | TRBV7-9
TGCAGCGTTGGCGGCAGGAACGGGGAAAACTATGGCTACACCTTC | CSVGGRNGENYGYTF | . | TRBJ1-2 | . | 15 | TRBV29-1
TGTGCCAGCTCAAACCGGGACAGGGGTTACGAGCAGTACTTC | CASSNRDRGYEQYF | TRBD1 | TRBJ2-7 | . | 14 | TRBV18
TGTGCCAGCAGGGAACAGGGTACAGATACGCAGTATTTT | CASREQGTDTQYF | . | TRBJ2-3 | . | 13 | TRBV7-3
TGTGCCAGCACCTCCCGCCATGACGAGGGAAAACTGTTTTTT | CASTSRHDEGKLFF | . | TRBJ1-4 | . | 14 | TRBV7-8
TGTGCCTGGAGCTCGGACAGGGGATACGACGAGCAGTACTTC | CAWSSDRGYDEQYF | TRBD1 | TRBJ2-7 | . | 14 | TRBV30